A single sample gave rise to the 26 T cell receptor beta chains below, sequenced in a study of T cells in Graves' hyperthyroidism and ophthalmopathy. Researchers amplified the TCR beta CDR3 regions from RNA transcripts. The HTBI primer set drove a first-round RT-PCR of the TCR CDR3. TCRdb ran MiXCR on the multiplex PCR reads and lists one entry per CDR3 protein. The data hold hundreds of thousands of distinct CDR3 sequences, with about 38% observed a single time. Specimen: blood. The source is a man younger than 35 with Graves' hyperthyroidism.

The CDR3 is CASNLAAGAFDEQYF. The CDR3 nucleotides read TGTGCCAGCAATCTAGCGGCGGGTGCCTTCGACGAGCAGTACTTC. The V and J genes are TRBV28 and TRBJ2-7; 7 nucleotides match TRBD2. The germline V gene encodes CDR1 MDHEN and CDR2 SYDVKM. J was trimmed by 5 bases and V by 7 bases; bases with no gene match: 14. The CDR3 runs 15 residues.

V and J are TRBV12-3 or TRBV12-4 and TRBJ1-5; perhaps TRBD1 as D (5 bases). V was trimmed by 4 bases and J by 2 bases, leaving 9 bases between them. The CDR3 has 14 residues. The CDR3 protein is CASSYVGGNQPQHF. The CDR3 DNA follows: TGTGCCAGCAGTTACGTGGGGGGCAATCAGCCCCAGCATTTT.

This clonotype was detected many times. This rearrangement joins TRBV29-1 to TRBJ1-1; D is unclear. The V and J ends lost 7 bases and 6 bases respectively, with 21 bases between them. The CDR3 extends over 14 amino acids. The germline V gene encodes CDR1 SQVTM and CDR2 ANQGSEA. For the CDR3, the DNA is TGCAGCGCATACCTGGACGGGCCGGGGTCTGAAGCTTTCTTT. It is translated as CSAYLDGPGSEAFF.

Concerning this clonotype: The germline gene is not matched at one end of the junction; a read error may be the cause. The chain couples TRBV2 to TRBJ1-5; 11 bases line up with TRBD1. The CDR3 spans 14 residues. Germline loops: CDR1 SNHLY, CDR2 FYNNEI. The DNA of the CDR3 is TGTGTCAGCGGACAGGGGGCGAGCAATCAGCCCCAGCATTTT. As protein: CVSGQGASNQPQHF. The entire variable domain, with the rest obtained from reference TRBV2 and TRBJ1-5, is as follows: EPEVTQTPSHQVTQMGQEVILRCVPISNHLYFYWYRQILGQKVEFLVSFYNNEISEKSEIFDDQFSVERPDGSNFTLKIRSTKLEDSAMYFCVSGQGASNQPQHFGDGTRLSIL.

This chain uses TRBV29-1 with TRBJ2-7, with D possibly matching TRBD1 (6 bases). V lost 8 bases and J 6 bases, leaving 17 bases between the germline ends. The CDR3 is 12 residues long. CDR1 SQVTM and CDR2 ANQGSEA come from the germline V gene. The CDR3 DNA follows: TGCAGCTTGGAGCAGGGGATCCCCGAGCAGTACTTC. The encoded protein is CSLEQGIPEQYF.

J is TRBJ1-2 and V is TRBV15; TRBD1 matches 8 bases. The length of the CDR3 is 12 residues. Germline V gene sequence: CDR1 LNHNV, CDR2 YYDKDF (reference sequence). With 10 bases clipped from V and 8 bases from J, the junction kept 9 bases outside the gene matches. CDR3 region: CASLQGASGYTF. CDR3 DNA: TGTGCCAGCTTGCAGGGGGCGAGCGGCTACACCTTC.

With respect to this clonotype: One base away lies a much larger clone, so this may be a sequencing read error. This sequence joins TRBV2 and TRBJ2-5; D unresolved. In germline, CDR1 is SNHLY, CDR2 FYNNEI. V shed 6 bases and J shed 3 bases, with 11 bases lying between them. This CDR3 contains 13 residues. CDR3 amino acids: CASSWPPEETQYF. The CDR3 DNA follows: TGTGCCAGCAGCTGGCCCCCCGAAGAGACCCAGTACTTC.

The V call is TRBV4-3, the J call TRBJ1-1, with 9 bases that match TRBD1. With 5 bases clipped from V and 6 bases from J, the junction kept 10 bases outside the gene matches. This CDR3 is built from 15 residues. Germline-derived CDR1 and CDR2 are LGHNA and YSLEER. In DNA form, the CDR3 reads TGCGCCAGCAGCGAACAGGGACAGGGAGGGCCTGAAGCTTTCTTT. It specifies CASSEQGQGGPEAFF.

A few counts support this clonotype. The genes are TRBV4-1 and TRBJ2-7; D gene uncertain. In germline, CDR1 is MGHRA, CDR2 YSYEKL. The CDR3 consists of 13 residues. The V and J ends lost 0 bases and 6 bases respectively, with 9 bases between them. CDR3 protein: CASSQDHPAEQYF. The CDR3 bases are TGCGCCAGCAGCCAAGATCACCCTGCCGAGCAGTACTTC.

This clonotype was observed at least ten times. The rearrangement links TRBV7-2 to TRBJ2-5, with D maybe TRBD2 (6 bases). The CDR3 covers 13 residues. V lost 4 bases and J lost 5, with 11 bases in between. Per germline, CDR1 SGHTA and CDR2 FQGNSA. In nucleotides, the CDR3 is TGTGCCAGCAGCTCCGGACTAATGGAGACCCAGTACTTC. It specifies CASSSGLMETQYF.

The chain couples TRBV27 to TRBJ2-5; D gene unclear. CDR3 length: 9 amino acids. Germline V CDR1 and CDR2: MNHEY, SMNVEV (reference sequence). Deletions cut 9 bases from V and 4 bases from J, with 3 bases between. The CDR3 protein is CARSETQYF. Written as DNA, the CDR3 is TGTGCCAGGTCAGAGACCCAGTACTTC.

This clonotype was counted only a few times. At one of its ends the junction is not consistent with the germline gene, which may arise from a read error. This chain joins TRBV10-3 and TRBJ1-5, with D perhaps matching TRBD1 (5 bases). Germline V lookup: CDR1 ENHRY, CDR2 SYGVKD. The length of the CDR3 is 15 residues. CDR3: CASSTGVSSNQPQHF. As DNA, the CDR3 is TGTGCCAGCAGTACGGGGGTTTCGAGCAATCAGCCCCAGCATTTT.

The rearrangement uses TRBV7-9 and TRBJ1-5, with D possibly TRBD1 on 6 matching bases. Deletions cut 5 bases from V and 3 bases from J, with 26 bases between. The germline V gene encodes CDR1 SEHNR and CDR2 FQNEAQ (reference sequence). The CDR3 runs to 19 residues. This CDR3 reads CASSLGGYTDRSANQPQHF. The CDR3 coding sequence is TGTGCCAGCAGCCTAGGAGGGTATACCGACAGGTCCGCCAATCAGCCCCAGCATTTT.

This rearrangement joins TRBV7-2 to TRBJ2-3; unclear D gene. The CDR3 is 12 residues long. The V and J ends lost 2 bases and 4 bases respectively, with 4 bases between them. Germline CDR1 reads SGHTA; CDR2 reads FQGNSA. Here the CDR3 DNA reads TGTGCCAGCAGCTTAAACCCAGATACGCAGTATTTT. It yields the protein CASSLNPDTQYF.

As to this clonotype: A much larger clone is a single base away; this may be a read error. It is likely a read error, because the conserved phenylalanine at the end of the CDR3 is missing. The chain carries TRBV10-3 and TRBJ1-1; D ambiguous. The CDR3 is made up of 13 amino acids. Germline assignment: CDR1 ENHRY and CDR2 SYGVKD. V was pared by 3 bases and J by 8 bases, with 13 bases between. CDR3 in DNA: TGTGCCATCAGTGAAGAGGGTGGGAGCGAAGCTTTCCTT. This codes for CAISEEGGSEAFL.

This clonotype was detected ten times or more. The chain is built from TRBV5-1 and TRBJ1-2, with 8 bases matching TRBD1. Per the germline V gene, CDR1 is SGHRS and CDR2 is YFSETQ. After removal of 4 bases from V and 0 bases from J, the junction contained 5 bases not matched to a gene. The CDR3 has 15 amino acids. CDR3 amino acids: CASSPGQEANYGYTF. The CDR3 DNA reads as TGCGCCAGCAGCCCGGGACAGGAAGCTAACTATGGCTACACCTTC.

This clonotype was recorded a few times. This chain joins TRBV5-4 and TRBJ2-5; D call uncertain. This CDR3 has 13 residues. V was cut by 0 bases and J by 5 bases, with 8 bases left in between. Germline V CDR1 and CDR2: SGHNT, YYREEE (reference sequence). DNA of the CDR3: TGTGCCAGCAGCTTGGGGGCGCATGAGACCCAGTACTTC. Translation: CASSLGAHETQYF.

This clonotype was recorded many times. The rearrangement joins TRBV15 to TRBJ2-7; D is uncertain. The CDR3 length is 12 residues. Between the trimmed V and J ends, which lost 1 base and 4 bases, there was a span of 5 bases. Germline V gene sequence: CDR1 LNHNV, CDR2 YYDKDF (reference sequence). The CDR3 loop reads CATSRGSYEQYF. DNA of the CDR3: TGTGCCACCAGCAGAGGCAGTTACGAGCAGTACTTC.

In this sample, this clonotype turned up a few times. In nucleotides, the CDR3 is TGTGCCAGCAGCCACCGACTATCATCCGACTCCGGCTACACCTTC. It encodes CASSHRLSSDSGYTF. This rearrangement joins TRBV6-6 to TRBJ1-2; D gene ambiguous. V was trimmed by 6 bases and J by 8 bases, leaving 22 bases between them. The CDR3 sequence is 15 residues long. Germline CDR1 is MNHNY and CDR2 is SVGAGI (reference sequence).

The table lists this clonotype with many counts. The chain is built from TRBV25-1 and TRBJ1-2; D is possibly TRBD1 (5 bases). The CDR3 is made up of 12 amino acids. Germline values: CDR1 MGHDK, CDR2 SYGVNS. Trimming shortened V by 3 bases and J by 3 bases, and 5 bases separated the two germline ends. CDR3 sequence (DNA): TGTGCCAGCAGTGACAGGGACTATGGCTACACCTTC. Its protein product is CASSDRDYGYTF.

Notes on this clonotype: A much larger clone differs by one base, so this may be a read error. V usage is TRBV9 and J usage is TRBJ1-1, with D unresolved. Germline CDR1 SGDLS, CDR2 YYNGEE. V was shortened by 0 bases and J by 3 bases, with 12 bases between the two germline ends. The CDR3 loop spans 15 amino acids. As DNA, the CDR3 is TGTGCCAGCAGCGTAGATGCGGGGAGAGACACTGAAGCTTTCTTT. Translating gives CASSVDAGRDTEAFF.

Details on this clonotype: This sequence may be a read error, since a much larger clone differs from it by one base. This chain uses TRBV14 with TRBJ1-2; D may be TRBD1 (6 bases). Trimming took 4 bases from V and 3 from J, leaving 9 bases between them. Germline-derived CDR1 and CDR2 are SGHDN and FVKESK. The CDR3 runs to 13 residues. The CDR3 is CASSRGADYGYTF. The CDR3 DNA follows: TGTGCCAGCAGCCGGGGGGCAGACTATGGCTACACCTTC.

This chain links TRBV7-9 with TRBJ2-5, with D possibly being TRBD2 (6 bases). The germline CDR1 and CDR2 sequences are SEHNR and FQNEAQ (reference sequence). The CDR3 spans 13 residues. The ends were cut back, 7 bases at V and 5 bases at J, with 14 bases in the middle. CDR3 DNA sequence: TGTGCCAGCACCTTGACTAGTTCGGAGACCCAGTACTTC. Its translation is CASTLTSSETQYF. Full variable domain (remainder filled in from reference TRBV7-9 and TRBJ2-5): DTGVSQNPRHKITKRGQNVTFRCDPISEHNRLYWYRQTLGQGPEFLTYFQNEAQLEKSRLLSDRFSAERPKGSFSTLEIQRTEQGDSAMYLCASTLTSSETQYFGPGTRLLVL.

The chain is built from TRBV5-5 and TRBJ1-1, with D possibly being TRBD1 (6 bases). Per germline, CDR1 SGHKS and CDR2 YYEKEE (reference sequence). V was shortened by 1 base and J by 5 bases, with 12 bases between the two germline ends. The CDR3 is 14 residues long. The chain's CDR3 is CASSLHRVRTEAFF. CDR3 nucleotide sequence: TGTGCCAGCAGCTTGCACAGGGTGAGGACTGAAGCTTTCTTT.

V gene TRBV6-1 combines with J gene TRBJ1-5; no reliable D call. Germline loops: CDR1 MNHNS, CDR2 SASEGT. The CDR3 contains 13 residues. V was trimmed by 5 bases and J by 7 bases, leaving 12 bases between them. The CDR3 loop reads CASSTTLGQPQHF. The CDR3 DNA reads TGTGCCAGCAGTACAACTCTGGGACAGCCCCAGCATTTT.

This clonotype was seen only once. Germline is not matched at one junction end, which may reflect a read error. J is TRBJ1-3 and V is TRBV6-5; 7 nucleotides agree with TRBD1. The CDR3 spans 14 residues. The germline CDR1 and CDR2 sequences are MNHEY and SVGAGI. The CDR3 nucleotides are TGTGCCGGCAGTTTACAGGGGTCCGGAAACACCATATATTTT. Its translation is CAGSLQGSGNTIYF.